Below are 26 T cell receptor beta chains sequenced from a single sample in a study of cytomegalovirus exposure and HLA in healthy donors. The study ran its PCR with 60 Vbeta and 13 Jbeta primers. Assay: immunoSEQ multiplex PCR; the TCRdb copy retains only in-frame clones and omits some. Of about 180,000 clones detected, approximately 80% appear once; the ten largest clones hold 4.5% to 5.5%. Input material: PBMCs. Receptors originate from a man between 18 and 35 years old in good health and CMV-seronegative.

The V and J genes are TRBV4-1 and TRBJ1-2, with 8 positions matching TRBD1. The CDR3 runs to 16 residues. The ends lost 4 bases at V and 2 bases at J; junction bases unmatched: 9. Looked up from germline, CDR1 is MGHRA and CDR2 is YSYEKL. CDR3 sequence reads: CASSPSTGAINYGYTF. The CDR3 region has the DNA TGCGCCAGCAGCCCTTCGACAGGGGCCATCAACTATGGCTACACCTTC.

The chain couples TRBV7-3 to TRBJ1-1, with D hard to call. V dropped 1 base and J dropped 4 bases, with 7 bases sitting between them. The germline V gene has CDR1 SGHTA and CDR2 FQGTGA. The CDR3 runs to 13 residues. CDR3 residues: CASSLSRTTEAFF. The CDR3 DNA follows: TGTGCCAGCAGCTTAAGCAGAACCACTGAAGCTTTCTTT.

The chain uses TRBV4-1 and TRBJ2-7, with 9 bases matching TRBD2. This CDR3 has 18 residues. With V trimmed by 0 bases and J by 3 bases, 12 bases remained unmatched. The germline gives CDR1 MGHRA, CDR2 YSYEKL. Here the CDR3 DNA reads TGCGCCAGCAGCCAAGATTTGGCTAGCGGGATTATCATCTACGAGCAGTACTTC. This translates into CASSQDLASGIIIYEQYF.

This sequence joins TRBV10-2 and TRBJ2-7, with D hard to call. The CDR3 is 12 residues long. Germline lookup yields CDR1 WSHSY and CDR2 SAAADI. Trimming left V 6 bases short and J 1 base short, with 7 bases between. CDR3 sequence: CASSPGSYEQYF. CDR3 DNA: TGCGCCAGCAGCCCCGGTTCCTACGAGCAGTACTTC.

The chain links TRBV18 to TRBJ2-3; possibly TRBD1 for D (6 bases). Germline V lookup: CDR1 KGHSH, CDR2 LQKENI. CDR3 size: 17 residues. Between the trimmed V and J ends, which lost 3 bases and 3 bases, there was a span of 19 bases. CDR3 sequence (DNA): TGTGCCAGCTCACCGCCTTACCGGGACACGCGGACAGATACGCAGTATTTT. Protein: CASSPPYRDTRTDTQYF.

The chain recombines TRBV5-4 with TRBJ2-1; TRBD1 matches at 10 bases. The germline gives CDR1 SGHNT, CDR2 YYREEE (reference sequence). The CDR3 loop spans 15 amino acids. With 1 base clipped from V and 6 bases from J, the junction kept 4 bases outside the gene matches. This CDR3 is CASSLPGTGANEQFF. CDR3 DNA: TGTGCCAGCAGCTTGCCCGGGACAGGGGCCAATGAGCAGTTCTTC. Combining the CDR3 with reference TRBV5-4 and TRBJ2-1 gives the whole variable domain ETGVTQSPTHLIKTRGQQVTLRCSSQSGHNTVSWYQQALGQGPQFIFQYYREEENGRGNFPPRFSGLQFPNYSSELNVNALELDDSALYLCASSLPGTGANEQFFGPGTRLTVL.

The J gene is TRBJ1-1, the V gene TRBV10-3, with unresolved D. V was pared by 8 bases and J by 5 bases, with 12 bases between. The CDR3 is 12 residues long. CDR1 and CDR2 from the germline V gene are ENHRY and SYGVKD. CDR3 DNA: TGTGCCATCGGATCCCCGGGGACTGAAGCTTTCTTT. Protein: CAIGSPGTEAFF.

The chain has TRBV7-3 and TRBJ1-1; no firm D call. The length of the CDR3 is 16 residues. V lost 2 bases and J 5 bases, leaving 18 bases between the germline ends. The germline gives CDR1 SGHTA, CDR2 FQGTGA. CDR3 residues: CASSLSPVAVGTEAFF. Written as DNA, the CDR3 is TGTGCCAGCAGCTTATCCCCCGTGGCGGTCGGGACTGAAGCTTTCTTT.

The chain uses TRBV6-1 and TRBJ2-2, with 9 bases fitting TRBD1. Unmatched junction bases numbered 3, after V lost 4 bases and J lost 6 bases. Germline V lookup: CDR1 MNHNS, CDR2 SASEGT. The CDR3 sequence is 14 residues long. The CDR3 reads CASSVQGAAGELFF. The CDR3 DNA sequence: TGTGCCAGCAGTGTACAGGGGGCGGCCGGGGAGCTGTTTTTT.

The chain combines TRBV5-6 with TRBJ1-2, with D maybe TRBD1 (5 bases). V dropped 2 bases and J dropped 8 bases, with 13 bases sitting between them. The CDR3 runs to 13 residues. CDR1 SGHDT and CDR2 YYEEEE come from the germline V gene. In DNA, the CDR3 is TGTGCCAGCAGCTTTCGTCAGGAGGGGGGCTACACCTTC. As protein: CASSFRQEGGYTF.

DNA for the CDR3: TGCAGTGCTAGCAGACAGGCTGGCTACACCTTC. This encodes CSASRQAGYTF. This chain links TRBV20-1 with TRBJ1-2, with a weak D call TRBD1 (6 bases). V was pared by 3 bases and J by 7 bases, with 9 bases between. CDR3 length: 11 amino acids. Germline-derived CDR1 and CDR2 are DFQATT and SNEGSKA (reference sequence).

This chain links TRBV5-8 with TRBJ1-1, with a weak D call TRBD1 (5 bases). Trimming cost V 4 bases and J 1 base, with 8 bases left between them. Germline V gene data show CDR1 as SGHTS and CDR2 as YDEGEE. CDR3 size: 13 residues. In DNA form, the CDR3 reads TGTGCCAGCAGCAGGGGAGGGAACACTGAAGCTTTCTTT. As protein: CASSRGGNTEAFF.

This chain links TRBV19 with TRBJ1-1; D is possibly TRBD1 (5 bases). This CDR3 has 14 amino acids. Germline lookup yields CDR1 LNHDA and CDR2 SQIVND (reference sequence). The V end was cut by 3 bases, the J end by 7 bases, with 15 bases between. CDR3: CASSILGVGGEAFF. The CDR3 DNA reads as TGTGCCAGTAGTATTTTGGGGGTCGGGGGTGAAGCTTTCTTT. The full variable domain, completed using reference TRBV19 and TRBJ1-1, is DGGITQSPKYLFRKEGQNVTLSCEQNLNHDAMYWYRQDPGQGLRLIYYSQIVNDFQKGDIAEGYSVSREKKESFPLTVTSAQKNPTAFYLCASSILGVGGEAFFGQGTRLTVV.

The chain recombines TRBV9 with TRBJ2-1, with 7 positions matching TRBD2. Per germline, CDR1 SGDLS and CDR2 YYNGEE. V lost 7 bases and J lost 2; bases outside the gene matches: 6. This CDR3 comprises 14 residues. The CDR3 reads CASSRGGTYNEQFF. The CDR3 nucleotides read TGTGCCAGCTCCCGGGGAGGGACCTACAATGAGCAGTTCTTC.

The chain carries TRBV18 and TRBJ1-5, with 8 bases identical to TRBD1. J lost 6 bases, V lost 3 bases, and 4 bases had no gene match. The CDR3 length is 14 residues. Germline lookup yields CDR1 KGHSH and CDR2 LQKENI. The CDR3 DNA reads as TGTGCCAGCTCACCGGGACAGGTGGGTCAGCCCCAGCATTTT. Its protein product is CASSPGQVGQPQHF.

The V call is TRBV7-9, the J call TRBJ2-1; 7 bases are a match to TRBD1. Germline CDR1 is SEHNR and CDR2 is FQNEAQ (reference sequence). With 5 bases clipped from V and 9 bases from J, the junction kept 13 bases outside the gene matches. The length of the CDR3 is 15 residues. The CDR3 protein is CASSREGARGIEQFF. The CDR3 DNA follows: TGTGCCAGCAGCCGCGAGGGGGCCAGGGGAATTGAGCAGTTCTTC. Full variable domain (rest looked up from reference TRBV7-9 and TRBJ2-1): DTGVSQNPRHKITKRGQNVTFRCDPISEHNRLYWYRQTLGQGPEFLTYFQNEAQLEKSRLLSDRFSAERPKGSFSTLEIQRTEQGDSAMYLCASSREGARGIEQFFGPGTRLTVL.

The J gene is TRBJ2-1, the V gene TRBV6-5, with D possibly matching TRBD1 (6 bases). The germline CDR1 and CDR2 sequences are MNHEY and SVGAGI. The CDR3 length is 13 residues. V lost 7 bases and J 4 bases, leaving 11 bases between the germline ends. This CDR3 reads CASKPQGYNEQFF. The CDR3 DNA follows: TGTGCCAGCAAACCGCAGGGGTACAATGAGCAGTTCTTC.

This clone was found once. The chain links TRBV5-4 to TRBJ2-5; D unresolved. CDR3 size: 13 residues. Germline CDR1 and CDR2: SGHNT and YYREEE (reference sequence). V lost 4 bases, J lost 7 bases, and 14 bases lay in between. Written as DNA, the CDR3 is TGTGCCAGCAGCATAGACCAGGTGGGGACCCAGTACTTC. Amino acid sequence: CASSIDQVGTQYF.

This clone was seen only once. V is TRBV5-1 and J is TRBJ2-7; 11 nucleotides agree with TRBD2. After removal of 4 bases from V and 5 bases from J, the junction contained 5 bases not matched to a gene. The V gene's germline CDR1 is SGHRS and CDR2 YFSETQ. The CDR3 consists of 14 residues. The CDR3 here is CASSPGLAVNEQYF. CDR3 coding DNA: TGCGCCAGCAGCCCGGGACTAGCGGTAAACGAGCAGTACTTC.

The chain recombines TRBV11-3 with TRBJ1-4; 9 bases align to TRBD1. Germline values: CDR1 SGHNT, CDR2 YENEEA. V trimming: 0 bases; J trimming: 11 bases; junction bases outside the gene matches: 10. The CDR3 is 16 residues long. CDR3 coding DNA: TGTGCCAGCAGCTTAGATATAGGACAGGGGAAAGAGAAACTGTTTTTT. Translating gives CASSLDIGQGKEKLFF. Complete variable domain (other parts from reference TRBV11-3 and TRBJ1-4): EAGVVQSPRYKIIEKKQPVAFWCNPISGHNTLYWYLQNLGQGPELLIRYENEEAVDDSQLPKDRFSAERLKGVDSTLKIQPAELGDSAVYLCASSLDIGQGKEKLFFGSGTQLSVL.

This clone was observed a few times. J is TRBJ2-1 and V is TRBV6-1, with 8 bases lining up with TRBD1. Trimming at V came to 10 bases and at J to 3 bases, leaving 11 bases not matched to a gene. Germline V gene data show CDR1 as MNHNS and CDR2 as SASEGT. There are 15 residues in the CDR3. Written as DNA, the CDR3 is TGTGCCACCTCACCCGGGACAGGAGACTACAATGAGCAGTTCTTC. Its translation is CATSPGTGDYNEQFF.

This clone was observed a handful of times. For the CDR3, the DNA is TGCGCCAGCAGCTTGGATCCGAGTGGTGGCGAGCAGTACTTC. Translating it yields CASSLDPSGGEQYF. The chain has TRBV5-1 and TRBJ2-7; D is unresolved. There are 14 residues in the CDR3. The germline V gene has CDR1 SGHRS and CDR2 YFSETQ. V gave up 0 bases and J gave up 6 bases, with 13 bases separating them.

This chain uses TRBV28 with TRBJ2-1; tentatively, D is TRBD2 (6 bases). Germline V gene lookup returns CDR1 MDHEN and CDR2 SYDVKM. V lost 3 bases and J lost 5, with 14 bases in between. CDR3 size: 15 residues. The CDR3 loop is CASSLDRERHNEQFF. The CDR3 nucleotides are TGTGCCAGCAGTTTGGACCGGGAGCGCCACAATGAGCAGTTCTTC.

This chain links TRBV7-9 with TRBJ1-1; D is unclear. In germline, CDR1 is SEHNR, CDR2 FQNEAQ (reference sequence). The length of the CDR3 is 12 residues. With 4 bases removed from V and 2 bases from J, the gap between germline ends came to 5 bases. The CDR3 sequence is CASSWANTEAFF. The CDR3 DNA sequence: TGTGCCAGCAGCTGGGCTAACACTGAAGCTTTCTTT.

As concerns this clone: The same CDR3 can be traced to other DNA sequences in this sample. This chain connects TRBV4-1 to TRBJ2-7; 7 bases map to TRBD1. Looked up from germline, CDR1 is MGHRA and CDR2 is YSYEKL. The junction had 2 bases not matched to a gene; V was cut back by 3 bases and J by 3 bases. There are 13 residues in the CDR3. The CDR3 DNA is TGCGCCAGCAGCCACAGGGACAGCTACGAGCAGTACTTC. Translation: CASSHRDSYEQYF.

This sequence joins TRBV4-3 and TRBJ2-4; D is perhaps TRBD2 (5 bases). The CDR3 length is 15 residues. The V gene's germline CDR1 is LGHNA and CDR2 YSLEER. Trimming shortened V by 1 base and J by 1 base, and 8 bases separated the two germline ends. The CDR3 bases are TGCGCCAGCAGCCAAGGGCGGGCGGCCAAAAACATTCAGTACTTC. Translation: CASSQGRAAKNIQYF.